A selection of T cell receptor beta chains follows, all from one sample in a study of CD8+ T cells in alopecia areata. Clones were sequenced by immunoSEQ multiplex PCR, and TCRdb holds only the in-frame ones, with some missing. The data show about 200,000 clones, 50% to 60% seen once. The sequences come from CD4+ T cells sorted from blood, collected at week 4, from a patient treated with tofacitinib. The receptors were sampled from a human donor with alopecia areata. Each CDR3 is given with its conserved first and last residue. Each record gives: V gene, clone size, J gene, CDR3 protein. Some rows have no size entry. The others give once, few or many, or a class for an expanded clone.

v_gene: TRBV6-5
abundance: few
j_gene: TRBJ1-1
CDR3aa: CASSYSRGGRDTEAFF

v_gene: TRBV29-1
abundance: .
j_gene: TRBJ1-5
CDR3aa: CSVEAEQGRIQPQHF

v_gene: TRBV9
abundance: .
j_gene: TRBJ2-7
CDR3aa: CASSVGAANYEQYF

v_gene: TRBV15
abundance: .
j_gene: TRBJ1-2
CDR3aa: CATSRDEGLSYGYTF

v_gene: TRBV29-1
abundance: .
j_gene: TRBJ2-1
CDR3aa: CSVRRRGEQFF

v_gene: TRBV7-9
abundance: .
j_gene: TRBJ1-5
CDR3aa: CASSLQGGIQPQHF

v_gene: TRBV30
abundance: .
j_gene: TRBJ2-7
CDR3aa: CAWSVQGATYEQYF

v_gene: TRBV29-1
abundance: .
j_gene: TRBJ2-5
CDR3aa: CSVVLGYETQYF

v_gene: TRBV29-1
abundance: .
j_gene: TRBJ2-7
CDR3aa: CSVDRGRSTYEQYF

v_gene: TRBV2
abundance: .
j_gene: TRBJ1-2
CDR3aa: CASSRQHVFF

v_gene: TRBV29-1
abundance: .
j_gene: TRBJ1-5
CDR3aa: CSVEDSPNQPQHF

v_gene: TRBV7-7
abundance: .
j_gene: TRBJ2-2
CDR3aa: CASSSGQGTNTGELFF

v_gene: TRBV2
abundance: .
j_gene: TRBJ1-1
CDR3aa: CASSERDRVDTEAFF

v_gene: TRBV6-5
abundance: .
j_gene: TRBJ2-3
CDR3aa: CASSYPTGGSADTQYF

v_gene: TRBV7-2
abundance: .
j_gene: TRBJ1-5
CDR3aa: CASSLAHPGVNQPQHF

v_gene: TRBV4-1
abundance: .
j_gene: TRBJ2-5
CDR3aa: CASSRFPGQFHETQYF

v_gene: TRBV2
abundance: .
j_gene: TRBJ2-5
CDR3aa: CASRDQGGETQYF